This T cell receptor beta chain was sequenced for a study of T-cell memory formation after mild COVID-19. The V segment lost 1 base and the J segment 1 base; nucleotides outside the gene matches: 5. CDR3 length: 17 residues. Germline CDR1 is LGHNA and CDR2 is YNFKEQ. TCRdb redid the calling of the 5' RACE reads with MiXCR, one entry per CDR3 protein. The sample lists hundreds of thousands of distinct CDR3 sequences, 18% occurring once. V usage is TRBV4-2 and J usage is TRBJ2-3, with TRBD2 matching over 10 bases. Sequencing was done on a sample of PBMCs or a T cell subset sorted from them (not recorded which). The source of this sequence is an adult woman who had mild COVID-19 (a few samples of this study predate the infection). Cell type and time point are not known. CDR3 protein: CASSQGALAGGTDTQYF. DNA for the CDR3: TGTGCCAGCAGCCAAGGAGCCCTAGCGGGGGGCACAGATACGCAGTATTTT.